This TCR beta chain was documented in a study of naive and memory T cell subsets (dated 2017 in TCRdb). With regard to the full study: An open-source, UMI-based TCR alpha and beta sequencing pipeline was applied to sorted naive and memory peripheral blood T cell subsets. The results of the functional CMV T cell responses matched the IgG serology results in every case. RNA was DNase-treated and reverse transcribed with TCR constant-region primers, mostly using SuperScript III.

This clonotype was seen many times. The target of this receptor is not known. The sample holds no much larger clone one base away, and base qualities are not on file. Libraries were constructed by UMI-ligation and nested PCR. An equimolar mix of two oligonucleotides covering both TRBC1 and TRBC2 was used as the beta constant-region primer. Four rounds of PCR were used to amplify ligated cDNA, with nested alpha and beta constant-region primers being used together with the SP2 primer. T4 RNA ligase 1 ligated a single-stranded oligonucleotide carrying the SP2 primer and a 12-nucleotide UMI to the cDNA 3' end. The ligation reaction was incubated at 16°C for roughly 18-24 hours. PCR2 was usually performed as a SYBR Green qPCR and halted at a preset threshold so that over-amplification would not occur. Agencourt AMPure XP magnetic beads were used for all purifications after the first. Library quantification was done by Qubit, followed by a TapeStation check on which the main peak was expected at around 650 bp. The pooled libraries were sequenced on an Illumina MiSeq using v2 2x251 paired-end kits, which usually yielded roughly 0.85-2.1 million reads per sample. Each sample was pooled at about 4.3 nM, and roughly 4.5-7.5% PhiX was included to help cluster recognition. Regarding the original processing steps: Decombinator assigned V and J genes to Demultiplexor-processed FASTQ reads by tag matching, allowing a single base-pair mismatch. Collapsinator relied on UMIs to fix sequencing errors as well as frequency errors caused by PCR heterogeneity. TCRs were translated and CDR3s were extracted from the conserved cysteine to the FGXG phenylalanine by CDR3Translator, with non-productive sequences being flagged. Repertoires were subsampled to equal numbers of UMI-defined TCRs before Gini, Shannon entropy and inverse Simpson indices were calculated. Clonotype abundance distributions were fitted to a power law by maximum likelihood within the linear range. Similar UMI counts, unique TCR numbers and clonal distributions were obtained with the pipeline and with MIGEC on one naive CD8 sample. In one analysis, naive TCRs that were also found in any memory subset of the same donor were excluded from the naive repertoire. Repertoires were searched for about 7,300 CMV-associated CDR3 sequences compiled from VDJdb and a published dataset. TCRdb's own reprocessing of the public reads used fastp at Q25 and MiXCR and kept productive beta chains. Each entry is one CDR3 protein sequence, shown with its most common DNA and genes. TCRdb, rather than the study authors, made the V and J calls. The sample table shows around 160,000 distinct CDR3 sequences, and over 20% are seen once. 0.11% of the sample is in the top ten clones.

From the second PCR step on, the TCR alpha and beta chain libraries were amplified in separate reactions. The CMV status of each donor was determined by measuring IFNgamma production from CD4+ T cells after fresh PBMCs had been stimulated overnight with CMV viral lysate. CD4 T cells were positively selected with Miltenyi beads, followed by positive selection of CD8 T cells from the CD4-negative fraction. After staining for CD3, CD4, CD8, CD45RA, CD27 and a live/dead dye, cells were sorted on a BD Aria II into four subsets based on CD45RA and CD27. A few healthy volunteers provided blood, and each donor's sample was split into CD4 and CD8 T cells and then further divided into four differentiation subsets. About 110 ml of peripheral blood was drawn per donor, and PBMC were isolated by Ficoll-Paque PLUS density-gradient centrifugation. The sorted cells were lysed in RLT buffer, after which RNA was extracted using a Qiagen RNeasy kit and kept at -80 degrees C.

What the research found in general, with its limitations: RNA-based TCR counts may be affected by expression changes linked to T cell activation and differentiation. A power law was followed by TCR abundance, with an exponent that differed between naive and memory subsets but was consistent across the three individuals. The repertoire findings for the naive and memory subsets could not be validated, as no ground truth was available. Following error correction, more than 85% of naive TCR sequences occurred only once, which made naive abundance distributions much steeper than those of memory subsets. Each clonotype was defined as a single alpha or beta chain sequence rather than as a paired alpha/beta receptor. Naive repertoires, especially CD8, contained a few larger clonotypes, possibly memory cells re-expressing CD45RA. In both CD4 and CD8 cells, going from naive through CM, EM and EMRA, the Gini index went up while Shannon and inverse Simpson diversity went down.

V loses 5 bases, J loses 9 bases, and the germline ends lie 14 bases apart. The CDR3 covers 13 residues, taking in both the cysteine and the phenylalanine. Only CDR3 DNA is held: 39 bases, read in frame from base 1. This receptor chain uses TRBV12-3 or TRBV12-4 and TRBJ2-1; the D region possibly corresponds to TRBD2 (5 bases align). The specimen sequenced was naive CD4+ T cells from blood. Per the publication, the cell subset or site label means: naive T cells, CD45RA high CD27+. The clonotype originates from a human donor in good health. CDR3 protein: CASSATRSLEQFF. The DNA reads TGTGCCAGCAGTGCTACTAGATCCCTTGAGCAGTTCTTC.